This T cell receptor (beta chain) was obtained from a study of shared clonotypes between healthy human individuals. For the study at large: Samples came from a couple of female and a few male donors aged 18 to 49.

Sequencing was performed with immunoSEQ multiplex PCR; in TCRdb, only in-frame clones are kept and a portion is missing. The table shows 850,000 to 1,200,000 clones, with 60% to 80% occurring only once. The CDR3 has 13 amino acids. The trim removed 10 bases at V and 5 bases at J, leaving 7 bases unmatched. From germline, CDR1 is MNHEY and CDR2 SVGAGI. The sequencing input was memory CD4+ T cells sorted from blood. Subset defined: CD45RA-negative fraction. The sequence was collected from a man between 18 and 29 years old in good health. The V gene is TRBV6-5, the J gene TRBJ2-3; TRBD1 aligns across 9 bases. The CDR3 protein is CAIRDRDGDTQYF. DNA of the CDR3: TGTGCCATCCGGGACAGGGATGGAGATACGCAGTATTTT.